These T cell receptor beta chains were read from a single sample in a study of cytomegalovirus exposure and HLA in healthy donors. The protocol was immunoSEQ multiplex PCR, while the TCRdb copy is restricted to in-frame clones and leaves out a portion. The table shows about 120,000 clones, with 70% occurring only once. The specimen was PBMCs. These TCRs come from a man younger than 40 in good health and CMV-seropositive. CDR3s include the opening cysteine and the closing phenylalanine or tryptophan. Fields, in order: V gene, J gene, CDR3 protein.

TRBV9	TRBJ1-2	CASSVGAEGGSYGYTF
TRBV29-1	TRBJ2-3	CSVWTGGRDTQYF
TRBV14	TRBJ2-2	CASSPRQGAAGELFF
TRBV27	TRBJ2-5	CASSSSLVTGETQYF
TRBV19	TRBJ1-5	CASSDNYSNQPQHF
TRBV29-1	TRBJ1-2	CSVPTGPNGYTF
TRBV11-2	TRBJ1-2	CASSSEFGWGDYGYTF
TRBV7-9	TRBJ2-5	CSSSPSGGAQETQYF
TRBV28	TRBJ1-1	CASTQTENTEAFF
TRBV4-3	TRBJ2-1	CASSQGTGMRTTEQFF
TRBV2	TRBJ1-1	CASSGPGQGRGAFF
TRBV7-2	TRBJ1-2	CASSLFRQGVYGYTF
TRBV6-1	TRBJ2-5	CASSEVHSLPGTSSETQYF
TRBV6-1	TRBJ2-3	CASSLAGEDTQYF
TRBV10-3	TRBJ2-1	CAITQPPGQGFSNEQFF
TRBV19	TRBJ2-7	CATEGAEGEQYF
TRBV27	TRBJ2-5	CASRRGGSGRRQETQYF
TRBV7-9	TRBJ2-5	CASSLESSGETQYF
TRBV7-9	TRBJ1-1	CASSLGQGDNTEAFF
TRBV7-2	TRBJ2-5	CASSLGPQETQYF
TRBV30	TRBJ1-2	CAWSLPAVAVF
TRBV19	TRBJ2-3	CASTALQATDTQYF
TRBV7-9	TRBJ2-3	CASSSGAGARTDTQYF
TRBV2	TRBJ1-2	CASSGDSLREGYTF
TRBV12-5	TRBJ1-3	CASGLETGITIYF
TRBV4-1	TRBJ2-1	CASSQEANEQFF
TRBV27	TRBJ2-1	CASSLYAGVAYNEQFF
TRBV5-4	TRBJ1-4	CASSTRTGGGSTNEKLFF
TRBV29-1	TRBJ1-4	CSVARDYEKLFF
TRBV28	TRBJ2-5	CASSFPLRTEGAQETQYF
TRBV7-9	TRBJ2-6	CASSFRRPSGANVLTF
TRBV5-5	TRBJ2-2	CASSLPGGDYTGELFF
TRBV4-1	TRBJ2-5	CASSPYKGGETQYF
TRBV10-2	TRBJ1-5	CASSDRNQPQHF
TRBV5-6	TRBJ2-7	CASSLEGVHLSF
TRBV30	TRBJ2-7	CAWEPGQGAYEQYF
TRBV28	TRBJ1-2	CASREDRGRANYGYTF
TRBV11-2	TRBJ2-1	CASSLEPSPYNEQFF
TRBV27	TRBJ2-1	CASSLFGGNEQFF
TRBV10-3	TRBJ2-3	CAISESTGTTVWITDTQYF